This T cell receptor beta chain was captured by sequencing in a study of blood T cell repertoires in COVID-19 (dated by TCRdb to 2018 to 2021). At the level of the whole study: Samples from collaborators originated in the United States, Italy and Spain and spanned both the acute and convalescent phases of COVID-19. Sample metadata almost always included a de-identified subject ID, COVID-19 status, age in years and sex. Subjects who had been exposed to COVID-19, were actively infected with it, or had recovered from it provided the deeply sampled blood TCRbeta repertoires that made up the dataset. The repertoires were released in a freely available public database intended as a resource for research on the immune response to SARS-CoV-2. The material from the prospective study consisted of cDNA or gDNA derived from T cells, B-cell-depleted T cells, or PBMCs. Where HLA class I and class II types were available, the types were taken from metadata supplied by the sample provider, not from assay-based typing. The samples were drawn from the first 160 participants of the ongoing ImmuneRACE study and from under 1,500 subjects provided by 6 global collaborators.

The CDR3 holds 14 amino acids from the cysteine to the phenylalanine. Just CDR3 DNA is preserved here, 42 bases in frame from base 1. Deletion took 3 bases off V and 0 bases off J, with a span of 7 bases between the germline ends. CDR1 and CDR2 are drawn from the germline V gene (reference sequence): LNHDA, SQIVND. Regarding this clone: This clone's antigen is unknown. Within one base of it there is no much larger clone, and no base qualities were kept.

Whole blood was collected in K2EDTA tubes by collaborating institutions according to the institutions' own protocols. For TCRbeta analysis, collaborator samples were shipped as frozen whole blood, as isolated PBMCs, or as DNA extracted from either sample type. Study-level results and caveats: Clinical and demographic metadata were provided uncurated, with the amount varying by source and participant.

TCRbeta CDR3 regions were amplified from genomic DNA using the immunoSEQ Assay, a bias-controlled multiplex PCR. The authors' analysis ran thus. The number of nucleated cells in each sample was estimated by amplification of reference gene primers within the assay. To quantify the absolute abundance of each unique TCRbeta CDR3 rearrangement, sequence reads were collapsed and filtered. For each sample, productive Simpson clonality was calculated as the square root of Simpson's diversity index over productive rearrangements. TCRdb took over this immuneACCESS table, retaining in-frame rearrangements with V and J assigned. Such tables are incomplete; in checked studies, under half of the missing clones stem from an unresolved V gene, and the remainder is unexplained. The V and J calls and clone size come from that table; D and trimming were worked out from the DNA. This sample lists under 70,000 clones; around 86% were detected once. The top ten clonotypes cover under 13% of the sample.

This TCR derives from a woman under 30 with acute or convalescent COVID-19. The chain employs TRBV19 and TRBJ2-3, and the D gene may be TRBD2, 5 bases matching. The sequencing sample was made of peripheral blood. CDR3 sequence: CASSMGGSTDTQYF. The sequenced DNA is TGTGCCAGTAGTATGGGCGGGAGCACAGATACGCAGTATTTT.